These 2 T cell receptor beta chains originate from one sample sequenced in a study of shared clonotypes between healthy human individuals. Sequencing was performed with immunoSEQ multiplex PCR; in TCRdb, only in-frame clones are kept and a portion is missing. The table has 2,500,000 or so clones, over 85% seen once. Sequenced: naive CD4+ T cells from PBMCs. Described subset: CD45RA+ positively selected. The receptors derive from a man between 18 and 35 years old in good health. Some clones in this sample may be carry-over from other donors' samples.

The gene calls are TRBV28 and TRBJ1-1; 9 bases match TRBD1. The CDR3 is 15 residues long. Germline CDR1 and CDR2: MDHEN and SYDVKM. Trimming removed 6 bases from V and 5 bases from J; junction bases left unmatched: 10. CDR3 amino acids: CASRRRGQGMTEAFF. DNA of the CDR3: TGTGCCAGCAGACGCCGCGGACAGGGGATGACTGAAGCTTTCTTT.

V is TRBV18 and J is TRBJ1-1, with D tentatively TRBD1 (6 bases). The length of the CDR3 is 16 residues. Trimming cost V 6 bases and J 1 base, with 18 bases left between them. Germline CDR1 reads KGHSH; CDR2 reads LQKENI. The DNA for the CDR3 is TGTGCCAGCTCCCTCGGGCAGGGGTCCTCGAACACTGAAGCTTTCTTT. This codes for CASSLGQGSSNTEAFF.